The entry that follows covers one T cell receptor beta chain sequence. The antigen remains undetermined. This sample is part of a study of cytomegalovirus exposure and HLA in healthy donors. This CDR3 comprises 16 residues. Germline lookup yields CDR1 MGHDK and CDR2 SYGVNS. With 4 bases clipped from V and 4 bases from J, the junction kept 7 bases outside the gene matches. Vbeta (60) and Jbeta (13) primers were used in the PCR. Data came from immunoSEQ multiplex PCR; TCRdb stores just in-frame clones and leaves some out. This table has under 300,000 clones, about 86% appearing once. Findings of the study overall: Previously analyzed data showed that most TCR beta V segments were productive at a frequency of about 90% or about 30%. The classifier reportedly diagnosed cytomegalovirus status with high sensitivity and specificity. Sequence variants that were highly shared formed a cluster that was likely a sequencing artifact.

This chain connects TRBV25-1 to TRBJ2-1, with 10 bases fitting TRBD2. The receptor's source is a woman between 55 and 75 years old in good health and CMV-seropositive. The sample consisted of PBMCs. The CDR3 protein is CASSAYSGRNYNEQFF. The CDR3 nucleotides are TGTGCCAGCAGTGCCTATAGCGGGAGGAATTACAATGAGCAGTTCTTC.